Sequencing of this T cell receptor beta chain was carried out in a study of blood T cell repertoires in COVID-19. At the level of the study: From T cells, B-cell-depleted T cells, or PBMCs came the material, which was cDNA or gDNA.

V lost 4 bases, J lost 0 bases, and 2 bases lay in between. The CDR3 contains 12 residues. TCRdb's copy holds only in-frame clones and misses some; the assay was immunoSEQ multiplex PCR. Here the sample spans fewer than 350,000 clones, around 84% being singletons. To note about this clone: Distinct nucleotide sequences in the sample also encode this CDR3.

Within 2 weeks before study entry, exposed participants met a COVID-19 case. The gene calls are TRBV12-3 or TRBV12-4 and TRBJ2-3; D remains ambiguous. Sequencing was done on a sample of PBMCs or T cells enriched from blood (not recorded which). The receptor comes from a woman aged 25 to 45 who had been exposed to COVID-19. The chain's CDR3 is CASSSSTDTQYF. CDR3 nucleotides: TGTGCCAGCAGTTCTAGCACAGATACGCAGTATTTT.